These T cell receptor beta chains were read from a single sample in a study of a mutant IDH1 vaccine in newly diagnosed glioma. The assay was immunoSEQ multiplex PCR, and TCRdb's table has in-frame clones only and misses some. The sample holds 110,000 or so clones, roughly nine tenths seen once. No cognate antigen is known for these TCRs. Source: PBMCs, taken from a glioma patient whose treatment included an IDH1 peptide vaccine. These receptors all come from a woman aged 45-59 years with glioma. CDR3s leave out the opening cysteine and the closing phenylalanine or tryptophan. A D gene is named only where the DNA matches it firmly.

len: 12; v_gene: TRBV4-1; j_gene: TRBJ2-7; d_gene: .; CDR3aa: ASSQVGTTYEQY
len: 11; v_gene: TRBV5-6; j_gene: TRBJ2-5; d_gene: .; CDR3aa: ASSPTSSETQY
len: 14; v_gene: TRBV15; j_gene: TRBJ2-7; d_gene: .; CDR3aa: ATSRGDWGTAYEQY
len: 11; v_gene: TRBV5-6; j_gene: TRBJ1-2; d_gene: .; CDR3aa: ASSLDGYYGYT
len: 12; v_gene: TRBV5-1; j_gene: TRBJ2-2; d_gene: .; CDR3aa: ASRLGTNTGELF
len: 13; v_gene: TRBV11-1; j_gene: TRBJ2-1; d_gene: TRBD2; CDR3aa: ASSSGLAGGNEQF
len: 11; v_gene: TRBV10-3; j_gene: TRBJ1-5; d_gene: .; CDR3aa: AISGVGGSPQH
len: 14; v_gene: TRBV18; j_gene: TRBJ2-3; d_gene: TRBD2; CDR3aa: ASSPGTSVSTDTQY
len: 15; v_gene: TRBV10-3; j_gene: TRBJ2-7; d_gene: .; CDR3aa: AISEPRTGTAFPEQY
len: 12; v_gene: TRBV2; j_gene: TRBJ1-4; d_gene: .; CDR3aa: ASSKPATNEKLF
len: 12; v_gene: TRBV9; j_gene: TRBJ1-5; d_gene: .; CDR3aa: ASSYGSGNQPQH
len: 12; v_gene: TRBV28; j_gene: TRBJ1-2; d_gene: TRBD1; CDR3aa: ASSLTQGGYGYT
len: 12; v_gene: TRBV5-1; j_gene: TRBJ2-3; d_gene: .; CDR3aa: ASTKGTLGDTQY
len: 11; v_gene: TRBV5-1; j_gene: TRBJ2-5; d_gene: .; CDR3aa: ASSLDSRETQY
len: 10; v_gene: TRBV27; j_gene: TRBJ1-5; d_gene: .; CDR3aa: ASSPLNQPQH
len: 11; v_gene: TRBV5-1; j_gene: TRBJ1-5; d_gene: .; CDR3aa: ASSPGPDQPQH
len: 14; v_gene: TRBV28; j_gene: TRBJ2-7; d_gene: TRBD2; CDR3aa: ASTEVGAGGGYEQY
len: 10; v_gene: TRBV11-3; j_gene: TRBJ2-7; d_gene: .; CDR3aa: ASGGHPDEQY
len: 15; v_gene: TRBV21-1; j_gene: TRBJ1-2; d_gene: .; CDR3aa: ASSKGKDRWGLYGYT
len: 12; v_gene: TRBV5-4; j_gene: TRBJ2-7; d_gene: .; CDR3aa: ASSSAKGEYEQY
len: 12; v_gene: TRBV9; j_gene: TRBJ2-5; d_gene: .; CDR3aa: ASSVEALGETQY
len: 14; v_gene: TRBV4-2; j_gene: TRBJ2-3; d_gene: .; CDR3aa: ASSQRVPKPLDTQY
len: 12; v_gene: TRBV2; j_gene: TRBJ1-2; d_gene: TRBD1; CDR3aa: ASSGGQRFYGYT
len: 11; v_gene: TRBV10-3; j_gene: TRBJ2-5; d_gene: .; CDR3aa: AISGGGGETQY
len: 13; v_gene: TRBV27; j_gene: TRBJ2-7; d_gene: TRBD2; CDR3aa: ASSPGREPLGEQY
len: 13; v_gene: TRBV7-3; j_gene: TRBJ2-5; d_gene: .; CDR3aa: ASSFFRWNQETQY
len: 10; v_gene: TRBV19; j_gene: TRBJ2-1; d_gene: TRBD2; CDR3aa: ASRDYHNEQF
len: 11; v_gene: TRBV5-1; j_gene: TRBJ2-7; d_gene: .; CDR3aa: ASSFRDNYEQY
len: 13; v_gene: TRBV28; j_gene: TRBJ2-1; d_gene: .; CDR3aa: ASTQFGPSPYEQF
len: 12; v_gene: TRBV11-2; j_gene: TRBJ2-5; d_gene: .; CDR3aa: ASSLDTPQETQY
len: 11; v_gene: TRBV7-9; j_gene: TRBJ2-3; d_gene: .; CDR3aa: ASSGGSSDTQY
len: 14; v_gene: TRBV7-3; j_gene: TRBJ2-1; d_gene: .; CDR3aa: ASSLKAGAPYNEQF
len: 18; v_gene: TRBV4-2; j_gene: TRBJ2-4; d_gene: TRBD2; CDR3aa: ASSQEAWTSDPLAKNIQY
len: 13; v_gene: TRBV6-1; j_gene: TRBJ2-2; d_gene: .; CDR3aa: ASTRGGGGTGELF
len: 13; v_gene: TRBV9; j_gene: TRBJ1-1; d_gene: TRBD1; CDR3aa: ASSAKGQGAAEAF
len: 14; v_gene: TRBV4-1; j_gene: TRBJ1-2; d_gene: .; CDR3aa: ASSQGTRTANYGYT
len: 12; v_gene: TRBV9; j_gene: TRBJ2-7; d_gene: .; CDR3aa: ASSRIWGDHEQY
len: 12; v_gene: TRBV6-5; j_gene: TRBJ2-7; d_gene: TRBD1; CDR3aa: ASSYPTGFHEQY
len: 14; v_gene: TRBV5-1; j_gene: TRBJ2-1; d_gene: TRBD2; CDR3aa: ASSLLAGGPENEQF
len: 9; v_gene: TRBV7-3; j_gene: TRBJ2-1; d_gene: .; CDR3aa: ASSATSEQF
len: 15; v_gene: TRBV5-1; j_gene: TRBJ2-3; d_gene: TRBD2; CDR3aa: ASSFLAGSSGTDTQY
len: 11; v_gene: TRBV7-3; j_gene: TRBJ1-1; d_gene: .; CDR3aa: ASSPGEGLVAF
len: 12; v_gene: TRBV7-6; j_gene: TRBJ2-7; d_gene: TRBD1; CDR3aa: ASSPKVWDSQQY
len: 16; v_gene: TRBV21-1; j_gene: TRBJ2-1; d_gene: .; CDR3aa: ASSRRNRAGGLYNEQF
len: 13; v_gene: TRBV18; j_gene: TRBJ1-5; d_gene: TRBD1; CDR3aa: ASSLGQAVYQPQH
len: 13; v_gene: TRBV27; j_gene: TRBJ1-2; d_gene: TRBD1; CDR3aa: ASSPRTGGNYGYT
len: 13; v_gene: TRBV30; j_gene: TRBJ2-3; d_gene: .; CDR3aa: AWSVAGGSTDTQY
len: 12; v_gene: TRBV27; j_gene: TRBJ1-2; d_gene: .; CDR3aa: ASSLFRGNYGYT
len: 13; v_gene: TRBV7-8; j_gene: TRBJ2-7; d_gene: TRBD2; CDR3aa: ASSSWTSGRYEQY
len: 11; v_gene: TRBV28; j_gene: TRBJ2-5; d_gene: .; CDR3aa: ASSRLLKGTQY
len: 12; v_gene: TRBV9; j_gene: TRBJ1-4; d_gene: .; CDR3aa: ASSVGGRNKKLF
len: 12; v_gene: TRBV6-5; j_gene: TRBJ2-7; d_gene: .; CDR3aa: ASSYRARTYEQY
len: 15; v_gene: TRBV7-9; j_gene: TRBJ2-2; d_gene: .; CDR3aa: ASRPNPGTSNTGELF
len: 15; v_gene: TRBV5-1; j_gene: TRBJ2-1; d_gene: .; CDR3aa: ASSYATGAGVGYEQF
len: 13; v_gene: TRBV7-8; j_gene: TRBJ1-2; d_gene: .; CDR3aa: ASSLDRRIMSGYT
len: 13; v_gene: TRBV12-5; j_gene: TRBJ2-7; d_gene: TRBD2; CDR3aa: ASGLGTSATYEQY
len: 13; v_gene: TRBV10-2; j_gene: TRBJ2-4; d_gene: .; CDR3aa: ASSEIGDPKNIQY